A selection of T cell receptor beta chains follows, all from one sample in a study of blood T cell repertoires in COVID-19. TCRdb's copy holds only in-frame clones and misses some; the assay was immunoSEQ multiplex PCR. The data contain hundreds of thousands of clones, around 80% of them singletons. The sample was peripheral blood. All receptors come from a woman aged 80 or over with acute or convalescent COVID-19. Both conserved end residues are part of each CDR3. Each record gives: V gene, D gene, J gene, clone size, CDR3 protein, CDR3 DNA. D genes are given only for firm matches. Some rows mark clone size as missing; the rest say once, few, many or name a class of expanded clone.

TRBV28	NA	TRBJ2-4	NA	CASSLLAFGGAKNIQYF	TGTGCCAGCAGTTTATTGGCTTTCGGGGGAGCCAAAAACATTCAGTACTTC
TRBV24-1	TRBD1	TRBJ2-2	NA	CATSGTGGWGGTGELFF	TGTGCCACCTCCGGGACAGGGGGTTGGGGCGGCACCGGGGAGCTGTTTTTT
TRBV9	NA	TRBJ2-5	NA	CASSVGGRQETQYF	TGTGCCAGCAGCGTAGGTGGGAGACAAGAGACCCAGTACTTC
TRBV4-2	NA	TRBJ2-3	NA	CASSQRPGTSTDTQYF	TGTGCCAGCAGCCAACGTCCCGGGACATCCACAGATACGCAGTATTTT
TRBV6-5	NA	TRBJ1-5	NA	CASSWVKSGSGPQHF	TGTGCCAGCAGCTGGGTAAAATCGGGTTCCGGGCCCCAGCATTTT
TRBV6-5	TRBD1	TRBJ1-5	NA	CASSYPEGAQPQHF	TGTGCCAGCAGTTACCCCGAGGGGGCACAGCCCCAGCATTTT
TRBV7-7	TRBD2	TRBJ2-5	NA	CASSLKGLPTQETQYF	TGTGCTAGCAGCTTGAAGGGACTACCAACCCAAGAGACCCAGTACTTC
TRBV18	NA	TRBJ1-2	NA	CASSSMGQGTIYGYTF	TGTGCCAGCTCATCAATGGGCCAGGGAACAATCTATGGCTACACCTTC
TRBV30	NA	TRBJ1-5	NA	CAWSVQTGDNSPQHF	TGTGCCTGGAGTGTACAAACAGGCGACAATAGCCCCCAGCATTTT
TRBV30	NA	TRBJ2-1	few	CAWSRQGTYNEQFF	TGTGCCTGGAGTCGCCAGGGCACCTACAATGAGCAGTTCTTC
TRBV5-1	TRBD2	TRBJ2-1	NA	CASGGTSTTNEQFF	TGCGCCAGCGGCGGGACTAGTACAACTAATGAGCAGTTCTTC
TRBV20-1	NA	TRBJ1-2	once	CSASSLSREVTF	TGCAGTGCTAGTAGTCTTTCGAGGGAGGTCACCTTC
TRBV28	NA	TRBJ1-6	NA	CASSLASGVRNSPLHF	TGTGCCAGCAGTTTAGCGTCAGGGGTACGAAATTCACCCCTCCACTTT
TRBV15	NA	TRBJ1-1	NA	CATSIERAGENTEAFF	TGTGCCACCAGCATAGAAAGGGCAGGGGAGAACACTGAAGCTTTCTTT
TRBV19	NA	TRBJ1-2	few	CASSADGDYGYTF	TGTGCCAGTAGCGCAGACGGAGACTATGGCTACACCTTC
TRBV5-5	TRBD1	TRBJ1-5	NA	CASSEGQVISNQPQHF	TGTGCCAGCAGCGAAGGACAGGTGATTAGCAATCAGCCCCAGCATTTT
TRBV5-1	TRBD2	TRBJ2-1	once	CASSPGEPSGSSSYNEQFF	TGCGCCAGCAGCCCGGGGGAACCTAGCGGGAGTAGCTCCTACAATGAGCAGTTCTTC
TRBV7-9	NA	TRBJ1-2	NA	CASSLVRVGNTF	TGTGCCAGCAGCTTAGTCAGGGTTGGCAACACCTTC
TRBV5-4	TRBD1	TRBJ2-7	NA	CASSLDGGQRSTKQYF	TGTGCCAGCAGCTTGGATGGGGGACAGCGATCTACGAAGCAGTACTTC
TRBV7-9	NA	TRBJ2-2	NA	CASSLSTGELFF	TGTGCCAGCAGCCTTTCGACCGGGGAGCTGTTTTTT
TRBV9	TRBD2	TRBJ2-3	NA	CASSVGEGRRTDTQYF	TGTGCCAGCAGCGTTGGGGAGGGCAGGCGCACAGATACGCAGTATTTT
TRBV11-2	TRBD2	TRBJ2-1	NA	CASHSGSSYNEQFF	TGTGCCAGCCATAGCGGGAGCTCCTACAATGAGCAGTTCTTC
TRBV4-3	TRBD2	TRBJ2-7	NA	CASSHPLAGGNLYEQYF	TGCGCCAGCAGCCACCCCCTAGCGGGGGGGAATTTGTACGAGCAGTACTTC
TRBV7-3	NA	TRBJ1-6	NA	CASSEDRYSPLHF	TGTGCCAGCAGCGAAGACAGGTATTCACCCCTCCACTTT
TRBV11-3	NA	TRBJ1-1	NA	CASSSGVEGDGTEAFF	TGTGCCAGCAGCTCTGGCGTCGAGGGGGACGGTACTGAAGCTTTCTTT
TRBV5-1	TRBD1	TRBJ2-7	NA	CASSFQGASYEQYF	TGCGCCAGCAGCTTCCAGGGGGCTTCCTACGAGCAGTACTTC
TRBV4-1	TRBD2	TRBJ2-3	NA	CASSQDDPSGGARDTQYF	TGCGCCAGCAGCCAAGATGACCCTAGCGGGGGGGCAAGAGATACGCAGTATTTT
TRBV5-6	NA	TRBJ2-1	NA	CASSPPVREDEQFF	TGTGCCAGCAGCCCGCCCGTCAGGGAGGATGAGCAGTTCTTC
TRBV5-4	TRBD1	TRBJ1-2	NA	CASSWPLGRGELGYTF	TGTGCCAGCAGCTGGCCTCTGGGCAGGGGGGAACTTGGCTACACCTTC
TRBV7-3	TRBD2	TRBJ2-1	NA	CASSPASGGGYNEQFF	TGTGCCAGCAGCCCGGCTAGCGGGGGGGGCTACAATGAGCAGTTCTTC
TRBV18	NA	TRBJ1-4	NA	CASSPGANEKLFF	TGTGCCAGCTCACCGGGAGCGAATGAAAAACTGTTTTTT
TRBV6-4	NA	TRBJ1-2	NA	CASSPGHGTPGVGYTF	TGTGCCAGCAGTCCGGGACACGGGACCCCAGGTGTAGGCTACACCTTC
TRBV3-1/TRBV3-2	NA	TRBJ1-3	NA	CASSQFLLTTIYF	TGTGCCAGCAGCCAATTTCTGTTAACTACCATATATTTT
TRBV6-1	TRBD1	TRBJ2-1	NA	CASSEARGTGSYNEQFF	TGTGCCAGCAGTGAAGCGCGTGGGACAGGGAGCTACAATGAGCAGTTCTTC
TRBV5-5	NA	TRBJ1-3	few	CASSLGSTTPGNTIYF	TGTGCCAGCAGCTTGGGTTCCACTACTCCTGGAAACACCATATATTTT
TRBV7-2	NA	TRBJ1-1	NA	CASSPPDRNTEAFF	TGTGCCAGCAGCCCGCCGGACAGGAACACTGAAGCTTTCTTT
TRBV5-4	TRBD1	TRBJ2-1	NA	CASSRDRGSYNEQFF	TGTGCCAGCAGCCGGGACAGGGGATCCTACAATGAGCAGTTCTTC
TRBV19	NA	TRBJ2-1	NA	CASSRAGGPYNEQFF	TGTGCCAGTAGTCGTGCGGGCGGTCCCTACAATGAGCAGTTCTTC
TRBV19	NA	TRBJ1-2	NA	CASGEGLNYGYTF	TGTGCCAGTGGAGAAGGCCTTAACTATGGCTACACCTTC
TRBV27	TRBD2	TRBJ2-7	NA	CASTSLLAGTYEQYF	TGTGCCAGCACCTCTCTACTAGCGGGAACCTACGAGCAGTACTTC
TRBV7-3	NA	TRBJ2-1	NA	CASSLRGGSRSYNEQFF	TGTGCCAGCAGCTTAAGAGGCGGGTCCCGCTCCTACAATGAGCAGTTCTTC
TRBV19	NA	TRBJ1-1	once	CASSSRMRTEAFF	TGTGCCAGTAGTTCGCGGATGAGGACTGAAGCTTTCTTT
TRBV9	TRBD2	TRBJ2-5	NA	CASSPGLAGETQYF	TGTGCCAGCAGCCCGGGACTAGCGGGAGAGACCCAGTACTTC
TRBV4-2	TRBD2	TRBJ2-2	NA	CASSQDPGEGYTGELFF	TGTGCCAGCAGCCAAGATCCTGGGGAGGGGTACACCGGGGAGCTGTTTTTT
TRBV28	NA	TRBJ1-2	NA	CASTPGGSNYGYTF	TGTGCCAGCACCCCGGGGGGCTCTAACTATGGCTACACCTTC
TRBV19	TRBD2	TRBJ2-4	NA	CASSIVLQASGVAKNIQYF	TGTGCCAGTAGTATAGTGCTACAAGCTAGCGGGGTAGCCAAAAACATTCAGTACTTC
TRBV7-3	TRBD2	TRBJ2-1	NA	CASSSSGRAGYNEQFF	TGTGCCAGCAGCTCTAGCGGGAGGGCCGGGTACAATGAGCAGTTCTTC
TRBV28	TRBD1	TRBJ1-5	NA	CASRTGTGINQPQHF	TGTGCCAGCAGGACCGGGACAGGGATTAATCAGCCCCAGCATTTT
TRBV4-3	TRBD2	TRBJ2-2	few	CASSQDRGGSGNTGELFF	TGCGCCAGCAGCCAAGATCGGGGGGGTAGCGGGAACACCGGGGAGCTGTTTTTT